One and the same sample provided the 27 T cell receptor beta chains below, sequenced in a study of T cells after yellow fever vaccination. TCRdb reanalysed the 5' RACE reads using MiXCR and keeps one entry per CDR3 protein. In the table there are more than 65,000 distinct CDR3 sequences, around 6.2% of which are singletons. The specimen was CD4+ T cells sorted from PBMCs, collected more than 14 days after the first yellow fever vaccination. The receptor source for this set is a man aged 18 to 30 who received the YFV17D yellow fever vaccine.

This clonotype was picked up many times. The chain couples TRBV4-1 to TRBJ1-2, with TRBD1 as a possible D gene (6 bases). Per the germline V gene, CDR1 is MGHRA and CDR2 is YSYEKL. Trimming stripped 0 bases from V and 5 bases from J, with 10 bases between. This CDR3 spans 14 amino acids. The CDR3 here is CASSQEGQKYGYTF. The CDR3 DNA is TGCGCCAGCAGCCAAGAAGGACAGAAGTATGGCTACACCTTC.

This clonotype occurred many times. The chain is built from TRBV20-1 and TRBJ2-1; either TRBD1 or TRBD2 may fit D (5 bases each). Between the trimmed V and J ends, which lost 1 base and 8 bases, there was a span of 6 bases. This CDR3 contains 11 residues. Germline CDR1 reads DFQATT; CDR2 reads SNEGSKA (reference sequence). CDR3: CSARGGYEQFF. The CDR3 DNA follows: TGCAGTGCTAGAGGGGGGTATGAGCAGTTCTTC.

For this clonotype: This likely traces to a read error, being one base from a far larger clone. The chain has TRBV6-6 and TRBJ2-1, with D hard to call. This CDR3 is built from 11 residues. Germline-derived CDR1 and CDR2 are MNHNY and SVGAGI (reference sequence). Trimming stripped 2 bases from V and 7 bases from J, with 3 bases between. The CDR3 protein is CASSYQNEQFF. In DNA, the CDR3 is TGTGCCAGCAGTTACCAAAATGAGCAGTTCTTC.

This clonotype showed up many times. The chain carries TRBV20-1 and TRBJ2-1, with a weak D call TRBD1 (6 bases). V was trimmed by 2 bases and J by 8 bases, leaving 13 bases between them. The germline V gene has CDR1 DFQATT and CDR2 SNEGSKA (reference sequence). The CDR3 has 13 amino acids. The CDR3 sequence: CSARRQVADEQFF. The CDR3 nucleotides read TGCAGTGCTAGAAGACAGGTCGCGGATGAGCAGTTCTTC.

This clonotype was observed at least ten times. This sequence joins TRBV7-2 and TRBJ2-7; 9 nucleotides agree with TRBD1. Germline V gene sequence: CDR1 SGHTA, CDR2 FQGNSA. V was pared by 6 bases and J by 4 bases, with 10 bases of the junction left unmatched. The CDR3 loop spans 15 amino acids. The CDR3, as DNA: TGTGCCAGCAGTTCCGGACAGGGGCCCTTATACGAGCAGTACGTC. Encoded protein: CASSSGQGPLYEQYV.

This clonotype was seen ten or more times. The rearrangement links TRBV7-2 to TRBJ2-2, with a tentative D call TRBD1 (5 bases). This CDR3 is built from 13 residues. V gave up 2 bases and J gave up 5 bases, with 6 bases separating them. CDR1 is SGHTA, CDR2 FQGNSA, per germline. The CDR3 nucleotides are TGTGCCAGCAGCTTACAGGGTACCGGGGAGCTGTTTTTT. Amino acids: CASSLQGTGELFF.

This clonotype was detected only a few times. A much larger clone is a single base away; this may be a read error. The chain combines TRBV6-1 with TRBJ1-6; 9 bases are a match to TRBD1. The V gene's germline CDR1 is MNHNS and CDR2 SASEGT. The CDR3 covers 16 residues. For the CDR3, the DNA is TGTGCCAGCAGACGGGACAGGGAGACCTATAAATCACCCCTCCACTTT. This gives the protein CASRRDRETYKSPLHF.

This clonotype came up many times. The rearrangement uses TRBV7-9 and TRBJ2-1; no clear D. The germline V and J ends were trimmed by 3 bases and 0 bases, with 9 bases remaining between them. In germline, CDR1 is SEHNR, CDR2 FQNEAQ (reference sequence). This CDR3 has 15 residues. The chain's CDR3 is CASSFGAVSYNEQFF. The CDR3 DNA follows: TGTGCCAGCAGCTTCGGAGCAGTCTCCTACAATGAGCAGTTCTTC.

This clonotype was found many times. The V and J genes are TRBV6-2 or TRBV6-3 and TRBJ1-2; no clear D gene. V was trimmed by 8 bases and J by 0 bases, leaving 10 bases between them. Germline loops: CDR1 MNHEY, CDR2 SVGEGT. The CDR3 length is 13 residues. As DNA, the CDR3 is TGTGCCAGCTGGACGCTAGCTAACTATGGCTACACCTTC. Its protein is CASWTLANYGYTF.

The table lists this clonotype with a few counts. The chain links TRBV7-9 to TRBJ2-5, with TRBD1 as a possible D gene (5 bases). The CDR3 totals 12 residues. V was trimmed by 6 bases and J by 5 bases, leaving 10 bases between them. CDR1 SEHNR and CDR2 FQNEAQ come from the germline V gene (reference sequence). The CDR3 here is CASSFKGETQYF. The CDR3 nucleotides are TGTGCCAGCAGTTTTAAGGGGGAGACCCAGTACTTC.

This clonotype showed up many times. The J gene is TRBJ2-1, the V gene TRBV11-2; TRBD2 matches at 7 bases. Germline-derived CDR1 and CDR2 are SGHAT and FQNNGV. The length of the CDR3 is 13 residues. J gave up 10 bases and V 4 bases, and 7 bases lay outside the gene matches. CDR3 sequence reads: CASSSTGGGEQFF. DNA of the CDR3: TGTGCCAGCAGCTCCACGGGGGGTGGGGAGCAGTTCTTC.

This clonotype turned up a few times. The chain has TRBV11-2 and TRBJ2-6, with D perhaps assigned TRBD1 or TRBD2 (5 bases each). V lost 8 bases and J lost 2, with 10 bases in between. CDR3 length: 14 amino acids. Germline CDR1 SGHAT, CDR2 FQNNGV. The DNA of the CDR3 is TGTGCCAGCCGGCCGGGGCCTGGGGCCAACGTCCTGACTTTC. This encodes CASRPGPGANVLTF.

This clonotype occurred many times. This sequence joins TRBV7-9 and TRBJ2-3; D perhaps matches TRBD2 (5 bases). The CDR3 consists of 14 residues. Trimming stripped 2 bases from V and 3 bases from J, with 9 bases between. From germline, CDR1 is SEHNR and CDR2 FQNEAQ (reference sequence). The CDR3 loop is CASSLPRVTDTQYF. The DNA for the CDR3 is TGTGCCAGCAGCTTACCGCGGGTAACAGATACGCAGTATTTT.

This clonotype was seen repeatedly, ten times or more. The rearrangement uses TRBV6-6 and TRBJ1-1; D is possibly TRBD1 (5 bases). This CDR3 spans 12 amino acids. The germline CDR1 and CDR2 sequences are MNHNY and SVGAGI (reference sequence). V lost 8 bases, J lost 8 bases, and 15 bases lay in between. CDR3 sequence (DNA): TGTGCCAGCGCTCGCGACAGACCGGAAGCTTTCTTT. It yields the protein CASARDRPEAFF.

There are many counts of this clonotype. V usage is TRBV6-5 and J usage is TRBJ2-3, with D possibly matching TRBD2 (5 bases). The V gene's germline CDR1 is MNHEY and CDR2 SVGAGI. The CDR3 consists of 15 residues. Trimming pared 2 bases from V and 1 base from J, leaving 10 bases between. This CDR3 reads CASSYRDTGTDTQYF. The CDR3 DNA reads as TGTGCCAGCAGTTACCGGGATACAGGCACAGATACGCAGTATTTT.

This clonotype was picked up many times. V usage is TRBV7-9 and J usage is TRBJ2-1, with D perhaps matching TRBD2 (6 bases). Trimming left V 6 bases short and J 4 bases short, with 10 bases between. Germline assignment: CDR1 SEHNR and CDR2 FQNEAQ (reference sequence). CDR3 length equals 13 residues. The CDR3 DNA reads TGTGCCAGCAGTCCGGAGGGGTACAATGAGCAGTTCTTC. Amino acids: CASSPEGYNEQFF.

CDR3 sequence (DNA): TGCGCCAGCAGCTCTCAGGGGGCCCTGAGCTCTGGAAACACCATATATTTT. Translated: CASSSQGALSSGNTIYF. This chain connects TRBV5-1 to TRBJ1-3, with 8 bases matching TRBD1. CDR1 is SGHRS and CDR2 is YFSETQ in the germline V gene. This CDR3 is 17 amino acids long. Germline trimming cut 3 bases from V and 0 bases from J; bases unmatched to any gene: 8.

This clonotype was observed at least ten times. The rearrangement uses TRBV12-3 or TRBV12-4 and TRBJ2-5, with 10 bases matching TRBD1. The CDR3 extends over 14 amino acids. J gave up 5 bases and V 7 bases, and 7 bases lay outside the gene matches. The CDR3 is CASIPDRGWETQYF. For the CDR3, the DNA is TGTGCCAGCATCCCGGACAGGGGGTGGGAGACCCAGTACTTC.

This clonotype was counted many times. V and J are TRBV6-5 and TRBJ2-1, with 12 bases fitting TRBD2. V trimming: 6 bases; J trimming: 6 bases; junction bases outside the gene matches: 6. The V gene's germline CDR1 is MNHEY and CDR2 SVGAGI. The CDR3 is made up of 15 amino acids. Written as DNA, the CDR3 is TGTGCCAGCAGCAACGGACTAGCGGGGACCAATGAGCAGTTCTTC. This codes for CASSNGLAGTNEQFF.

This clonotype was observed at least ten times. The chain links TRBV30 to TRBJ2-5, with D uncertain. CDR1 is GTSNPN and CDR2 is SVGIG in the germline V gene (reference sequence). This CDR3 has 13 amino acids. V was shortened by 8 bases and J by 5 bases, with 18 bases between the two germline ends. The DNA of the CDR3 is TGTGCCCGGTCAATCCACCCTGGGGAGACCCAGTACTTC. Its translation: CARSIHPGETQYF.

This clonotype was observed many times. The chain couples TRBV5-1 to TRBJ2-3, with D tentatively TRBD2 (6 bases). The CDR3 loop spans 16 amino acids. V gave up 4 bases and J gave up 0 bases, with 15 bases separating them. Germline loops: CDR1 SGHRS, CDR2 YFSETQ. CDR3 region: CASSAALAHSTDTQYF. CDR3 sequence (DNA): TGCGCCAGCAGCGCGGCGCTAGCGCACAGCACAGATACGCAGTATTTT.

This clonotype was recorded many times. This sequence joins TRBV5-1 and TRBJ1-4; D not certain. V was trimmed by 4 bases and J by 1 base, leaving 11 bases between them. The CDR3 is made up of 15 amino acids. The germline CDR1 and CDR2 sequences are SGHRS and YFSETQ. DNA of the CDR3: TGCGCCAGCAGCCCGAGTGTTGGAACTAATGAAAAACTGTTTTTT. Its translation is CASSPSVGTNEKLFF.

This clonotype was picked up many times. The rearrangement uses TRBV7-9 and TRBJ2-5, with D maybe TRBD2 (5 bases). Germline V gene data show CDR1 as SEHNR and CDR2 as FQNEAQ (reference sequence). Trimming took 1 base from V and 2 from J, leaving 11 bases between them. The CDR3 is 15 residues long. The CDR3 region is CASSLEASRQETQYF. DNA for the CDR3: TGTGCCAGCAGCTTAGAGGCTAGCCGTCAAGAGACCCAGTACTTC. Based on the CDR3 plus reference TRBV7-9 and TRBJ2-5, the full variable domain is DTGVSQNPRHKITKRGQNVTFRCDPISEHNRLYWYRQTLGQGPEFLTYFQNEAQLEKSRLLSDRFSAERPKGSFSTLEIQRTEQGDSAMYLCASSLEASRQETQYFGPGTRLLVL.

Concerning this clonotype itself: This could be a read error, since a much larger clone is one nucleotide away. The chain combines TRBV6-2 or TRBV6-3 with TRBJ2-1; possible D gene TRBD2, 5 bases. This CDR3 has 12 residues. The germline V gene has CDR1 MNHEY and CDR2 SVGEGT. V was clipped by 11 bases and J by 4 bases, with 12 bases between them. In DNA, the CDR3 is TGTGCCGGCCGGACTGGGTACAATGAGCAGTTCTTC. Its translation: CAGRTGYNEQFF.

The rearrangement links TRBV3-1 to TRBJ2-7; TRBD1 agrees at 7 bases. The CDR3 is 15 residues long. With V trimmed by 10 bases and J by 3 bases, 15 bases remained unmatched. Germline CDR1 reads LGHDT; CDR2 reads YNNKEL (reference sequence). The CDR3 reads CATTNLGGVIYEQYF. CDR3 in DNA: TGTGCCACCACCAATCTAGGGGGCGTAATCTACGAGCAGTACTTC.

This clonotype was counted ten times or more. The chain carries TRBV5-1 and TRBJ2-5, with 9 bases that match TRBD2. The V gene end was trimmed by 2 bases and the J gene end by 2 bases; junction bases not matched to a gene: 7. This CDR3 is built from 16 residues. The germline V gene encodes CDR1 SGHRS and CDR2 YFSETQ. The CDR3 region is CASSFAGTSLQETQYF. The DNA for the CDR3 is TGCGCCAGCAGCTTCGCGGGGACTAGCCTGCAAGAGACCCAGTACTTC.

V is TRBV18 and J is TRBJ1-1; possibly TRBD1 for D (6 bases). V was pared by 6 bases and J by 4 bases, with 18 bases between. This CDR3 has 15 residues. Looked up from germline, CDR1 is KGHSH and CDR2 is LQKENI. The CDR3 here is CASSPIQGGGTEAFF. The CDR3 coding sequence is TGTGCCAGCTCCCCGATACAAGGAGGGGGCACTGAAGCTTTCTTT.